Shown below are 32 T cell receptor beta chains from a single sample sequenced in a study of shared clonotypes between healthy human individuals. Method: immunoSEQ multiplex PCR; TCRdb's copy keeps in-frame clones and lacks some. The sample lists roughly 650,000 clones, less than 98% seen once, with about 0.06% in the top ten. The sequencing input was naive CD4+ T cells sorted from blood. Stated subset: CD45RA+ positively selected. Source of these receptors: a woman in her 30s in good health.

This sequence joins TRBV29-1 and TRBJ2-5; TRBD1 matches 8 bases. This CDR3 is built from 16 residues. The junction had 16 bases not matched to a gene; V was cut back by 6 bases and J by 4 bases. Germline CDR1 and CDR2: SQVTM and ANQGSEA. The CDR3 is CSVRVGQGAVSETQYF. As DNA, the CDR3 is TGCAGCGTCCGTGTGGGTCAGGGGGCCGTTTCAGAGACCCAGTACTTC.

The CDR3 is CAISDASGPYEQYF. The CDR3 DNA sequence: TGTGCCATCAGTGATGCTAGCGGGCCCTACGAGCAGTACTTC. This sequence joins TRBV10-3 and TRBJ2-7; 8 nucleotides agree with TRBD2. The CDR3 consists of 14 residues. With V trimmed by 3 bases and J by 2 bases, 3 bases remained unmatched. The germline gives CDR1 ENHRY, CDR2 SYGVKD.

The rearrangement links TRBV19 to TRBJ2-7; 8 bases line up with TRBD2. Germline CDR1 and CDR2: LNHDA and SQIVND (reference sequence). This CDR3 has 13 residues. V shed 5 bases, J shed 7 bases, and the junction held 7 bases outside the gene matches. CDR3 nucleotide sequence: TGTGCCAGTAGTCGGAGCGGGAGTTCGGAGCAGTACTTC. This translates into CASSRSGSSEQYF.

The chain carries TRBV27 and TRBJ1-5; D call uncertain. This CDR3 is built from 13 residues. V lost 0 bases and J 6 bases, leaving 6 bases between the germline ends. Germline assignment: CDR1 MNHEY and CDR2 SMNVEV (reference sequence). CDR3 nucleotides: TGTGCCAGCAGTTTATCAGGAATTCAGCCCCAGCATTTT. Encoded protein: CASSLSGIQPQHF.

V usage is TRBV6-5 and J usage is TRBJ2-1, with D possibly matching TRBD2 (5 bases). Trimming took 7 bases from V and 7 from J, leaving 17 bases between them. CDR3 length equals 14 residues. Germline assignment: CDR1 MNHEY and CDR2 SVGAGI. This CDR3 reads CASKVRRLGNEQFF. CDR3 sequence (DNA): TGTGCCAGCAAGGTCAGGAGGTTGGGGAATGAGCAGTTCTTC.

This clone was seen just once. This chain links TRBV20-1 with TRBJ2-7; D might be TRBD1 (6 bases). The CDR3 has 11 amino acids. V was shortened by 6 bases and J by 4 bases, with 10 bases between the two germline ends. CDR1 is DFQATT, CDR2 SNEGSKA, per germline (reference sequence). CDR3 loop: CSARGVYEQYF. CDR3 sequence (DNA): TGCAGTGCCAGGGGCGTTTACGAGCAGTACTTC.

The chain carries TRBV7-2 and TRBJ2-7; the match to TRBD2 covers 11 bases. Germline loops: CDR1 SGHTA, CDR2 FQGNSA. CDR3 size: 17 residues. The junction had 7 bases not matched to a gene; V was cut back by 2 bases and J by 1 base. Here the CDR3 DNA reads TGTGCCAGCAGCTTACTAGCGGGAGGTTTTTCATCCTACGAGCAGTACTTC. Translation: CASSLLAGGFSSYEQYF.

The chain joins TRBV4-1 to TRBJ2-1, with 8 nucleotides matching TRBD2. Losses at the gene ends were 3 bases for V and 5 bases for J; bases not matched to a gene: 9. CDR1 and CDR2 (germline): MGHRA, YSYEKL. This CDR3 is 16 amino acids long. For the CDR3, the DNA is TGCGCCAGCAGCCACGATGGGAGCGGGAGTAACAATGAGCAGTTCTTC. Amino acid sequence: CASSHDGSGSNNEQFF.

J is TRBJ2-1 and V is TRBV10-3; D ambiguous. Germline V gene sequence: CDR1 ENHRY, CDR2 SYGVKD. Trimming left V 10 bases short and J 7 bases short, with 23 bases between. This CDR3 spans 15 amino acids. This chain's CDR3 is CATYLGEAGRNEQFF. The CDR3 region has the DNA TGTGCCACTTACCTAGGTGAAGCTGGACGGAATGAGCAGTTCTTC.

The V gene is TRBV18, the J gene TRBJ2-7, with 8 positions matching TRBD2. Germline CDR1 and CDR2: KGHSH and LQKENI. The CDR3 has 19 amino acids. Trimming took 3 bases from V and 2 from J; bases not matched to a gene: 18. In DNA form, the CDR3 reads TGTGCCAGCTCACCCTATTCGCTAGCGGGCAACCCGTCCGCCTACGAGCAGTACTTC. Protein sequence: CASSPYSLAGNPSAYEQYF.

This sequence joins TRBV5-1 and TRBJ1-2; tentatively, D is TRBD1 (5 bases). CDR1 and CDR2 from the germline V gene are SGHRS and YFSETQ. V lost 0 bases, J lost 7 bases, and 16 bases lay in between. The CDR3 length is 15 residues. The CDR3 protein is CASSLDGGNYGGYTF. The CDR3 region has the DNA TGCGCCAGCAGCTTGGATGGGGGGAACTACGGTGGCTACACCTTC.

The chain combines TRBV28 with TRBJ1-2; D is uncertain. Germline V gives CDR1 MDHEN, CDR2 SYDVKM. This CDR3 is built from 14 residues. V lost 5 bases to trimming and J lost 10 bases, with 20 bases between them. This CDR3 reads CASSTFDKFFIYTF. In nucleotides, the CDR3 is TGTGCCAGCAGTACATTTGACAAGTTCTTCATCTACACCTTC.

The chain joins TRBV30 to TRBJ2-1; D may be TRBD1 or TRBD2 (5 bases each). The germline V gene encodes CDR1 GTSNPN and CDR2 SVGIG (reference sequence). With 3 bases removed from V and 2 bases from J, the gap between germline ends came to 11 bases. CDR3 size: 14 residues. The CDR3: CAWRMGDPYNEQFF. DNA for the CDR3: TGTGCCTGGAGGATGGGGGACCCCTACAATGAGCAGTTCTTC.

The chain has TRBV7-8 and TRBJ1-1; possible D gene TRBD1, 6 bases. The V and J ends lost 6 bases and 1 base respectively, with 18 bases between them. This CDR3 comprises 16 residues. Germline assignment: CDR1 SGHVS and CDR2 FQNEAQ. CDR3 in DNA: TGTGCCAGCAGGATACCACCAACAGGGACGAACACTGAAGCTTTCTTT. It specifies CASRIPPTGTNTEAFF. The full variable domain, rest sourced from reference TRBV7-8 and TRBJ1-1, is GAGVSQSPRYKVAKRGQDVALRCDPISGHVSLFWYQQALGQGPEFLTYFQNEAQLDKSGLPSDRFFAERPEGSVSTLKIQRTQQEDSAVYLCASRIPPTGTNTEAFFGQGTRLTVV.

This chain uses TRBV2 with TRBJ1-1, with D possibly being TRBD1 (6 bases). The CDR3 is 12 amino acids. CDR1 is SNHLY, CDR2 FYNNEI, per germline. The V end was cut by 6 bases, the J end by 4 bases, with 9 bases between. The CDR3 sequence is CASRLQGTEAFF. CDR3 coding DNA: TGTGCCAGCAGACTACAGGGCACTGAAGCTTTCTTT.

This chain joins TRBV6-6 and TRBJ1-2; perhaps TRBD1 as D (6 bases). Germline V gene data show CDR1 as MNHNY and CDR2 as SVGAGI (reference sequence). Trimming removed 3 bases at V and 6 bases at J, with 14 bases between. The CDR3 loop spans 14 amino acids. Here the CDR3 reads CASSYLVGAHGYTF. For the CDR3, the DNA is TGTGCCAGCAGTTATCTTGTGGGGGCGCATGGCTACACCTTC.

The chain links TRBV28 to TRBJ1-2; D not certain. V was trimmed by 7 bases and J by 3 bases, leaving 18 bases between them. Germline V CDR1 and CDR2: MDHEN, SYDVKM. The CDR3 is made up of 15 amino acids. The CDR3 coding sequence is TGTGCCAGCAACCTTAGAGGGATCAGCTACTATGGCTACACCTTC. Protein sequence: CASNLRGISYYGYTF.

V usage is TRBV5-4 and J usage is TRBJ2-7; TRBD1 agrees at 7 bases. The CDR3 length is 15 residues. Losses at the gene ends were 4 bases for V and 5 bases for J; bases not matched to a gene: 12. Germline V gives CDR1 SGHNT, CDR2 YYREEE (reference sequence). The CDR3 loop is CASSPRGRGRHEQYF. The CDR3 nucleotides read TGTGCCAGCAGCCCAAGGGGAAGGGGGCGCCACGAGCAGTACTTC.

The rearrangement links TRBV25-1 to TRBJ1-3; tentative D call: TRBD1 (5 bases). Germline lookup yields CDR1 MGHDK and CDR2 SYGVNS. CDR3 length: 18 amino acids. V was cut by 3 bases and J by 8 bases, with 26 bases left in between. The CDR3 here is CASSDGPPGSSPGDTIYF. The CDR3 region has the DNA TGTGCCAGCAGTGATGGTCCCCCAGGGTCCTCCCCCGGGGACACCATATATTTT. Full variable domain (outside the CDR3, taken from reference TRBV25-1 and TRBJ1-3): EADIYQTPRYLVIGTGKKITLECSQTMGHDKMYWYQQDPGMELHLIHYSYGVNSTEKGDLSSESTVSRIRTEHFPLTLESARPSHTSQYLCASSDGPPGSSPGDTIYFGEGSWLTVV.

This clone was counted once. The chain employs TRBV6-1 and TRBJ2-5, with a possible D match to TRBD1 (5 bases). Looked up from germline, CDR1 is MNHNS and CDR2 is SASEGT. The V and J ends lost 4 bases and 1 base respectively, with 13 bases between them. CDR3 size: 15 residues. CDR3 loop: CASSVGVTIQETQYF. The CDR3 coding sequence is TGTGCCAGCAGTGTAGGGGTGACAATCCAAGAGACCCAGTACTTC.

V is TRBV10-1 and J is TRBJ2-7, with TRBD1 matching 11 bases. This CDR3 is built from 17 residues. V dropped 3 bases and J dropped 0; count of bases not matched to a gene: 7. The germline CDR1 and CDR2 sequences are WNHNN and SYGVQD (reference sequence). For the CDR3, the DNA is TGCGCCAGCAGTGACGGGGGACAGGGGGTTAGCTCCTACGAGCAGTACTTC. The encoded protein is CASSDGGQGVSSYEQYF.

A few counts support this clone. CDR3 region: CASSFQGTTEAFF. The CDR3 nucleotides are TGTGCCAGCAGCTTTCAGGGTACCACTGAAGCTTTCTTT. The genes are TRBV11-2 and TRBJ1-1; D perhaps matches TRBD1 (5 bases). Germline values: CDR1 SGHAT, CDR2 FQNNGV. This CDR3 has 13 residues. The ends were cut back, 3 bases at V and 4 bases at J, with 9 bases in the middle.

The chain links TRBV19 to TRBJ2-5; perhaps TRBD2 as D (6 bases). This CDR3 region has 14 residues. In germline, CDR1 is LNHDA, CDR2 SQIVND (reference sequence). V was cut by 4 bases and J by 2 bases, with 11 bases left in between. CDR3 sequence reads: CASSTGTAQETQYF. The DNA for the CDR3 is TGTGCCAGTAGTACCGGGACTGCTCAAGAGACCCAGTACTTC.

The chain couples TRBV28 to TRBJ2-2; possible D gene TRBD1, 5 bases. The CDR3 spans 15 residues. V was trimmed by 6 bases and J by 0 bases, leaving 11 bases between them. Germline V gene sequence: CDR1 MDHEN, CDR2 SYDVKM. This chain's CDR3 is CASRTGPTNTGELFF. The CDR3 DNA reads as TGTGCCAGCAGAACAGGCCCAACGAACACCGGGGAGCTGTTTTTT.

The chain couples TRBV4-1 to TRBJ2-7; TRBD2 agrees at 8 bases. The germline gives CDR1 MGHRA, CDR2 YSYEKL. The junction had 7 bases not matched to a gene; V was cut back by 0 bases and J by 3 bases. The CDR3 has 16 residues. The CDR3 DNA follows: TGCGCCAGCAGCCAAGATAGCGTGCTAGCGGGCTACGAGCAGTACTTC. Its protein is CASSQDSVLAGYEQYF.

The gene calls are TRBV19 and TRBJ2-7, with D perhaps TRBD2 (6 bases). Trimming pared 4 bases from V and 3 bases from J, leaving 22 bases between. Germline V CDR1 and CDR2: LNHDA, SQIVND (reference sequence). The CDR3 consists of 17 residues. The CDR3 is CASSTGGWRDQNYEQYF. The DNA of the CDR3 is TGTGCCAGTAGTACTGGCGGTTGGAGGGACCAGAACTACGAGCAGTACTTC.

The chain has TRBV7-2 and TRBJ2-7, with 11 bases identical to TRBD2. Germline CDR1 SGHTA, CDR2 FQGNSA. J lost 6 bases, V lost 1 base, and 5 bases had no gene match. CDR3 length equals 15 residues. The CDR3 region is CASSLVSGTSGEQYF. CDR3 nucleotide sequence: TGTGCCAGCAGCTTAGTATCCGGGACTAGCGGCGAGCAGTACTTC.

CDR3 sequence: CASRWDRSTDTQYF. DNA of the CDR3: TGCGCCAGCAGGTGGGACAGAAGCACAGATACGCAGTATTTT. This chain uses TRBV5-1 with TRBJ2-3; the match to TRBD1 covers 7 bases. This CDR3 is 14 amino acids long. Germline loops: CDR1 SGHRS, CDR2 YFSETQ. Losses at the gene ends were 5 bases for V and 0 bases for J; bases not matched to a gene: 3.

The chain couples TRBV5-1 to TRBJ2-1, with 9 bases that match TRBD2. Germline CDR1 and CDR2: SGHRS and YFSETQ. This CDR3 region has 14 residues. Trimming cost V 5 bases and J 5 bases; bases outside gene matches: 5. CDR3 protein: CASRGGRADNEQFF. In DNA form, the CDR3 reads TGCGCCAGCAGGGGCGGGAGGGCCGACAATGAGCAGTTCTTC.

In this sample, this clone turned up once. The chain uses TRBV4-2 and TRBJ2-1; D is possibly TRBD2 (5 bases). Germline V gives CDR1 LGHNA, CDR2 YNFKEQ. Deletions cut 1 base from V and 7 bases from J, with 11 bases between. The CDR3 length is 14 residues. Here the CDR3 DNA reads TGTGCCAGCAGCCAAGGAGGACTCGCAAATGAGCAGTTCTTC. Residues: CASSQGGLANEQFF.

CDR3 protein: CASSQTGAKLMGHEQYF. CDR3 nucleotides: TGCGCCAGCAGCCAGACAGGGGCGAAACTAATGGGGCACGAGCAGTACTTC. The gene calls are TRBV5-1 and TRBJ2-7; 8 bases fit TRBD1. This CDR3 region has 17 residues. V lost 4 bases and J lost 5; bases outside the gene matches: 17. Per germline, CDR1 SGHRS and CDR2 YFSETQ.

The genes are TRBV19 and TRBJ1-1; 7 nucleotides agree with TRBD1. J lost 1 base, V lost 6 bases, and 2 bases had no gene match. Per the germline V gene, CDR1 is LNHDA and CDR2 is SQIVND (reference sequence). There are 13 residues in the CDR3. DNA for the CDR3: TGTGCCAGTAGGGGACAGAGGAACACTGAAGCTTTCTTT. It encodes CASRGQRNTEAFF.